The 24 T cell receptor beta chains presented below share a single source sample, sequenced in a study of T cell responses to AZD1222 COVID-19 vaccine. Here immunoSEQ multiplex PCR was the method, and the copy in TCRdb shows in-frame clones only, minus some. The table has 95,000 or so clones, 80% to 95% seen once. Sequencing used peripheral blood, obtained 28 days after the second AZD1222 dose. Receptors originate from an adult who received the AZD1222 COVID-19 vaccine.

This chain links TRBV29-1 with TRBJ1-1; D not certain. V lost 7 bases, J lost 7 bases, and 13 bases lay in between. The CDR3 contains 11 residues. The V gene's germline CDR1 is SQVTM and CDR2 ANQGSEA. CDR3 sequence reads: CSGSRAGEAFF. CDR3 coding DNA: TGCAGCGGATCACGGGCAGGTGAAGCTTTCTTT.

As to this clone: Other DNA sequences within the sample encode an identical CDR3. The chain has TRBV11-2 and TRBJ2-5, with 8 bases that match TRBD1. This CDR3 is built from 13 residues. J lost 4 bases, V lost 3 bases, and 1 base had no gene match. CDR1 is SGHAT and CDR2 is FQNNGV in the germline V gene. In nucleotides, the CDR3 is TGTGCCAGCAGCTTCGGACAGGGAGAGACCCAGTACTTC. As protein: CASSFGQGETQYF.

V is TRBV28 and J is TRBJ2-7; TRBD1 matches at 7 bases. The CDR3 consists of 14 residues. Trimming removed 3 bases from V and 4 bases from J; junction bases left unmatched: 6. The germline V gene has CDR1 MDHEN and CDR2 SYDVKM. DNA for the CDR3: TGTGCCAGCAGTTTTTTAGGGGGCCGATACGAGCAGTACTTC. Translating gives CASSFLGGRYEQYF.

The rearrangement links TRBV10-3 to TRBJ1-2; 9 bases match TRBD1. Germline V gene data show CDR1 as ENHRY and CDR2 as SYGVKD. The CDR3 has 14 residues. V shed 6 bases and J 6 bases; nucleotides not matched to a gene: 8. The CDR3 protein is CAIRDRGLYDGYTF. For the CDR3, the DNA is TGTGCCATCAGGGACAGGGGTTTGTACGATGGCTACACCTTC.

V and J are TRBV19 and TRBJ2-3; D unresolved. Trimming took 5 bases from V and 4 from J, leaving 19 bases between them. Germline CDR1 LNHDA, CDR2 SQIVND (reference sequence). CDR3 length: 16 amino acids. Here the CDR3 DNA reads TGTGCCAGTAGTCCTCGACTCTCCCTTAGGGCAGATACGCAGTATTTT. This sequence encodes CASSPRLSLRADTQYF.

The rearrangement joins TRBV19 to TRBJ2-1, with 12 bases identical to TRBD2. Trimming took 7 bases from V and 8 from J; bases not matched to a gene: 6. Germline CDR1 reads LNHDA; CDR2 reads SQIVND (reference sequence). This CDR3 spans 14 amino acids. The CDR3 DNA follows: TGTGCCAGTATGACTAGCGGGAGTGTCCATGAGCAGTTCTTC. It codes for CASMTSGSVHEQFF.

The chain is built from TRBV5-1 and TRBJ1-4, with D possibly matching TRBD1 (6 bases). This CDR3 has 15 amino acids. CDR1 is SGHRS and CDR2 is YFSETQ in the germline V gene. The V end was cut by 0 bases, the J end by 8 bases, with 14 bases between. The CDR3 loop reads CASSLAGRGGEKLFF. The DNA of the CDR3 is TGCGCCAGCAGCTTGGCCGGCAGGGGAGGGGAAAAACTGTTTTTT.

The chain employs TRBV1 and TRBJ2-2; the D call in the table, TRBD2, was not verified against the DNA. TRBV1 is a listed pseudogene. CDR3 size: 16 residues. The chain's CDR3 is CTSRGRREAACRELFF. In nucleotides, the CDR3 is TGCACCAGCAGAGGAAGGCGGGAAGCCGCGTGCCGGGAGCTGTTTTTT.

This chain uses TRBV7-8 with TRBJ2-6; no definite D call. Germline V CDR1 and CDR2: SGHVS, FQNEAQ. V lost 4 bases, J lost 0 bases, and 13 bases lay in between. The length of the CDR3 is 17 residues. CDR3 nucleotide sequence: TGTGCCAGCAGCTCGACGGTGCTTAGCTCTGGGGCCAACGTCCTGACTTTC. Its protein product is CASSSTVLSSGANVLTF.

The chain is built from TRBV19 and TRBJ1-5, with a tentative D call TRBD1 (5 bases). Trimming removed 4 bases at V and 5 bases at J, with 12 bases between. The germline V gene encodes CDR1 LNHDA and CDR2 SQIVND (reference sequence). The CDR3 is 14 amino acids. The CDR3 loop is CASSTGRWDQPQHF. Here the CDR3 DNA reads TGTGCCAGTAGTACAGGGCGATGGGATCAGCCCCAGCATTTT.

The CDR3: CASSLAGQNSPLHF. The CDR3, as DNA: TGCGCCAGCAGCTTGGCGGGACAGAACTCACCCCTCCACTTT. The rearrangement links TRBV5-1 to TRBJ1-6, with 7 bases lining up with TRBD1. Germline assignment: CDR1 SGHRS and CDR2 YFSETQ. Trimming cost V 0 bases and J 10 bases; bases outside gene matches: 4. CDR3 length: 14 amino acids.

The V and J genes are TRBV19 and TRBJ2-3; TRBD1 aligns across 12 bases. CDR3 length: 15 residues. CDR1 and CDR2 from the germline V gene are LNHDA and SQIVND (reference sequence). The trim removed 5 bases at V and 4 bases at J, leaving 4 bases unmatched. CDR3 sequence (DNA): TGTGCCAGTAGTCCGGGACAGGGGGCGGCAGATACGCAGTATTTT. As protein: CASSPGQGAADTQYF.

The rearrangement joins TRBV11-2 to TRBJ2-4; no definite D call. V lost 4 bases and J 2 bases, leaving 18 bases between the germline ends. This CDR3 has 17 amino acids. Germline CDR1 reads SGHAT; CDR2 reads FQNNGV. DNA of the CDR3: TGTGCCAGCAGCTCCTCGGTCCTTACCAACTCCAAAAACATTCAGTACTTC. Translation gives CASSSSVLTNSKNIQYF.

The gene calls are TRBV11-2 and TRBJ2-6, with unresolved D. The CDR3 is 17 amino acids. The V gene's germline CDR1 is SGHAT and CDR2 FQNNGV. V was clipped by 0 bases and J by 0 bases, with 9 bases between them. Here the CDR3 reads CASSLDRSLSGANVLTF. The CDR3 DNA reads TGTGCCAGCAGCTTAGATAGGTCGCTCTCTGGGGCCAACGTCCTGACTTTC.

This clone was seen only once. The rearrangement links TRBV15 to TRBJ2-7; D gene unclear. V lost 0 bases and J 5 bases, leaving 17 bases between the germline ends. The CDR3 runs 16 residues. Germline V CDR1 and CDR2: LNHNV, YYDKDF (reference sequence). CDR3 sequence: CATSRDEPHTLDEQYF. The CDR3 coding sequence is TGTGCCACCAGCAGAGATGAGCCCCATACGCTCGACGAGCAGTACTTC. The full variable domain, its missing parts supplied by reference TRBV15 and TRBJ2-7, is DAMVIQNPRYQVTQFGKPVTLSCSQTLNHNVMYWYQQKSSQAPKLLFHYYDKDFNNEADTPDNFQSRRPNTSFCFLDIRSPGLGDTAMYLCATSRDEPHTLDEQYFGPGTRLTVT.

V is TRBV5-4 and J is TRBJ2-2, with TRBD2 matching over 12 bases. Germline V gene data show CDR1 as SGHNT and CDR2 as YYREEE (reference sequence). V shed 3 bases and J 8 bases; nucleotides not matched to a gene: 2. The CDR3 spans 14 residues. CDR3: CASSSGLAGGELFF. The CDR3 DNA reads TGTGCCAGCAGCTCCGGACTAGCGGGAGGGGAGCTGTTTTTT.

The DNA of the CDR3 is TGTGCCAGCAGTTACTCTGGCGGTCCATTGGGCACTGAAGCTTTCTTT. Amino acids: CASSYSGGPLGTEAFF. The V and J genes are TRBV6-2 or TRBV6-3 and TRBJ1-1; D gene uncertain. Germline values: CDR1 MNHEY, CDR2 SVGEGT. V was shortened by 0 bases and J by 4 bases, with 15 bases between the two germline ends. This CDR3 spans 16 amino acids.

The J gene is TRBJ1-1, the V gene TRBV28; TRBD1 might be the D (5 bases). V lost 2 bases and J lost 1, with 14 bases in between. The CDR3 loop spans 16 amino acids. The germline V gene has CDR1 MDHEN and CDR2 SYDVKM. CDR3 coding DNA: TGTGCCAGCAGTTTACCCTTCGGGCAGGGGAACACTGAAGCTTTCTTT. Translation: CASSLPFGQGNTEAFF.

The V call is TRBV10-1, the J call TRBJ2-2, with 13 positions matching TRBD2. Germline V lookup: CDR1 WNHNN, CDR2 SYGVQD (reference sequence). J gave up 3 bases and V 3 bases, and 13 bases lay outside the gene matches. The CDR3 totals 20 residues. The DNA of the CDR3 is TGCGCCAGCAGTGATTTTAAACTAGCGGGAGGGCCCTCGTACACCGGGGAGCTGTTTTTT. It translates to CASSDFKLAGGPSYTGELFF.

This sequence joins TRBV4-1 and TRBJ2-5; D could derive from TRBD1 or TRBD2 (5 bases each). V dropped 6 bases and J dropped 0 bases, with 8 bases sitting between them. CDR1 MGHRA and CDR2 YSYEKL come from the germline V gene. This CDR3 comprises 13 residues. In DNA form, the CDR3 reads TGCGCCAGCAGTCCGGGACACCAAGAGACCCAGTACTTC. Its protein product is CASSPGHQETQYF.

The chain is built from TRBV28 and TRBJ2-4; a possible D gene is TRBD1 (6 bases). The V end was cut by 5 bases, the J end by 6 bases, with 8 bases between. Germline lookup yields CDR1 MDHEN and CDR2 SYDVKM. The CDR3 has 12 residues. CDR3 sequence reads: CASSRDTNIQYF. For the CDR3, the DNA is TGTGCCAGCAGTCGGGACACAAACATTCAGTACTTC. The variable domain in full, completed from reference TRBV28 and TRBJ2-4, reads DVKVTQSSRYLVKRTGEKVFLECVQDMDHENMFWYRQDPGLGLRLIYFSYDVKMKEKGDIPEGYSVSREKKERFSLILESASTNQTSMYLCASSRDTNIQYFGAGTRLSVL.

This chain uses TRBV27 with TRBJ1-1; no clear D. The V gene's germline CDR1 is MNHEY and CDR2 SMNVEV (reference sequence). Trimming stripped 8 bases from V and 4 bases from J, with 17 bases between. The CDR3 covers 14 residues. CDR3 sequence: CASSRAAMGTEAFF. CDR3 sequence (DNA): TGTGCCAGCTCCCGTGCCGCGATGGGCACTGAAGCTTTCTTT.

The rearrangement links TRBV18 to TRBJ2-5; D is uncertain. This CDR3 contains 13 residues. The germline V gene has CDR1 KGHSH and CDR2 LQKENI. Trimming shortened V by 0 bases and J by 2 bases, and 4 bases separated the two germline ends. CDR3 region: CASSPPGQETQYF. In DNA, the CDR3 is TGTGCCAGCTCACCACCCGGGCAAGAGACCCAGTACTTC.

The CDR3 nucleotides are TGTGCCAGCAGCGCTGGGTGGAAGAACACTGAAGCTTTCTTT. It codes for CASSAGWKNTEAFF. The genes are TRBV9 and TRBJ1-1; D gene unclear. The V and J ends lost 3 bases and 1 base respectively, with 10 bases between them. The CDR3 covers 14 residues. Germline V gene sequence: CDR1 SGDLS, CDR2 YYNGEE.